One sample yielded the 13 T cell receptor beta chains listed below, sequenced in a study of blood T cells in healthy people across ages. Together with a sample-barcoded 5' primer, a J-beta primer mix was included in a second PCR lasting roughly 6 to 12 cycles. TCRdb reprocessed the 5' RACE reads with MiXCR, giving one entry per CDR3 protein. The data show over 1,300,000 distinct CDR3 sequences, 45% to 70% seen once. The sequencing input was blood. The receptors originated from a man aged 18-30 years in good health.

V is TRBV2 and J is TRBJ2-3; D is perhaps TRBD1 (5 bases). CDR3 size: 13 residues. The V end was cut by 6 bases, the J end by 1 base, with 8 bases between. Germline V gene lookup returns CDR1 SNHLY and CDR2 FYNNEI. The CDR3 DNA reads TGTGCCAGCAGAGAACAGGGCACAGATACGCAGTATTTT. Amino acids: CASREQGTDTQYF. Together with reference TRBV2 and TRBJ2-3, the CDR3 gives the full variable domain: EPEVTQTPSHQVTQMGQEVILRCVPISNHLYFYWYRQILGQKVEFLVSFYNNEISEKSEIFDDQFSVERPDGSNFTLKIRSTKLEDSAMYFCASREQGTDTQYFGPGTRLTVL.

As DNA, the CDR3 is TGTGCCAGCAGTGACCTAGCGGGGCTCACAGATACGCAGTATTTT. Its translation: CASSDLAGLTDTQYF. V and J are TRBV2 and TRBJ2-3; 9 nucleotides align to TRBD2. Germline V gene sequence: CDR1 SNHLY, CDR2 FYNNEI. Trimming at V came to 3 bases and at J to 2 bases, leaving 3 bases not matched to a gene. The CDR3 covers 15 residues. Full variable domain (outside the CDR3, taken from reference TRBV2 and TRBJ2-3): EPEVTQTPSHQVTQMGQEVILRCVPISNHLYFYWYRQILGQKVEFLVSFYNNEISEKSEIFDDQFSVERPDGSNFTLKIRSTKLEDSAMYFCASSDLAGLTDTQYFGPGTRLTVL.

This clonotype has a handful of counts. This chain links TRBV29-1 with TRBJ2-5; the D gene is possibly TRBD1 (5 bases). CDR3 size: 14 residues. Looked up from germline, CDR1 is SQVTM and CDR2 is ANQGSEA. The V and J ends lost 6 bases and 2 bases respectively, with 16 bases between them. This CDR3 reads CSVQPLDRQETQYF. The CDR3 nucleotides read TGCAGCGTGCAACCGCTAGACAGACAAGAGACCCAGTACTTC. The entire variable domain, with the rest obtained from reference TRBV29-1 and TRBJ2-5, is as follows: SAVISQKPSRDICQRGTSLTIQCQVDSQVTMMFWYRQQPGQSLTLIATANQGSEATYESGFVIDKFPISRPNLTFSTLTVSNMSPEDSSIYLCSVQPLDRQETQYFGPGTRLLVL.

The sample holds many counts of this clonotype. This chain links TRBV29-1 with TRBJ2-1; 7 bases fit TRBD1. Losses at the gene ends were 7 bases for V and 2 bases for J; bases not matched to a gene: 8. The CDR3 runs 14 residues. Germline assignment: CDR1 SQVTM and CDR2 ANQGSEA. The CDR3 loop reads CSGSGTAAYNEQFF. The CDR3 DNA reads TGCAGCGGCTCCGGGACAGCAGCCTACAATGAGCAGTTCTTC.

In the case of this clonotype: A much larger clone differs by one base, so this may be a read error. This chain links TRBV4-1 with TRBJ1-1; maybe TRBD1 (6 bases). This CDR3 has 16 residues. CDR1 MGHRA and CDR2 YSYEKL come from the germline V gene. V shed 2 bases and J shed 3 bases, with 16 bases lying between them. CDR3 nucleotide sequence: TGCGCCAGCAGCCAAACGGAAACAGGGTTTGACACTGAAGCTTTCTTT. Its protein product is CASSQTETGFDTEAFF.

This clonotype has just a few counts. The chain joins TRBV20-1 to TRBJ2-5; D unresolved. CDR3 length equals 16 residues. Germline V lookup: CDR1 DFQATT, CDR2 SNEGSKA (reference sequence). Deletions cut 6 bases from V and 0 bases from J, with 20 bases between. The CDR3 reads CSAKGFSGVYQETQYF. The CDR3 DNA is TGCAGTGCCAAGGGATTCTCTGGGGTGTACCAAGAGACCCAGTACTTC.

This clonotype was observed a single time. The chain links TRBV6-4 to TRBJ1-1; the D is unclear. Germline CDR1 is MRHNA and CDR2 is SNTAGT. The CDR3 is made up of 13 amino acids. V shed 3 bases and J shed 3 bases, with 8 bases lying between them. The CDR3 DNA is TGTGCCAGCAGTGAATCGAGTTACACTGAAGCTTTCTTT. Residues: CASSESSYTEAFF.

The DNA for the CDR3 is TGCGCCAGCAGCCAACAAGACAGGGATACTGAAGCTTTCTTT. Residues: CASSQQDRDTEAFF. The chain uses TRBV4-3 and TRBJ1-1; 7 bases map to TRBD1. This CDR3 is 14 amino acids long. V trimming: 2 bases; J trimming: 5 bases; junction bases outside the gene matches: 5. Germline V gene sequence: CDR1 LGHNA, CDR2 YSLEER.

The rearrangement joins TRBV5-1 to TRBJ2-5, with D perhaps being TRBD1 or TRBD2 (6 bases each). Germline assignment: CDR1 SGHRS and CDR2 YFSETQ. The CDR3 has 14 residues. V was clipped by 0 bases and J by 7 bases, with 13 bases between them. The CDR3 bases are TGCGCCAGCAGCTTGGTAACGGGGGCGGGGACCCAGTACTTC. Translation: CASSLVTGAGTQYF.

The chain recombines TRBV25-1 with TRBJ2-7; D is perhaps TRBD2 (6 bases). This CDR3 contains 15 residues. Trimming pared 1 base from V and 2 bases from J, leaving 12 bases between. Germline assignment: CDR1 MGHDK and CDR2 SYGVNS. The CDR3: CASSESGTGAYEQYF. The CDR3 DNA sequence: TGTGCCAGCAGTGAATCCGGGACTGGCGCCTACGAGCAGTACTTC.

Only a few counts were recorded for this clonotype. The junction shows a germline mismatch at one end, possibly a read error. The gene calls are TRBV10-3 and TRBJ2-5, with 7 bases that match TRBD2. CDR1 and CDR2 (germline): ENHRY, SYGVKD. This CDR3 comprises 14 residues. CDR3 nucleotides: TGTGCCACCAGTATTGGGGGGGAGATGAAGACCCAGTACTTC. Its protein product is CATSIGGEMKTQYF.

This chain's CDR3 is CASRVTAEAFF. In nucleotides, the CDR3 is TGTGCCAGCAGAGTAACCGCTGAAGCTTTCTTT. The chain links TRBV12-3 or TRBV12-4 to TRBJ1-1; D unresolved. Trimming stripped 6 bases from V and 6 bases from J, with 8 bases between. The CDR3 contains 11 residues.

The gene calls are TRBV4-2 and TRBJ2-7; D might be TRBD1 (5 bases). This CDR3 has 14 residues. The V gene lost 5 bases and the J gene lost 0 bases, with 11 bases spanning the gap. Germline CDR1 and CDR2: LGHNA and YNFKEQ. The CDR3 is CASSFTTDSYEQYF. Here the CDR3 DNA reads TGTGCCAGCAGCTTTACGACAGACTCCTACGAGCAGTACTTC.